A selection of T cell receptor beta chains follows, all from one sample in a study of OX40 agonist ivuxolimab in advanced cancers. Here immunoSEQ multiplex PCR was the method, and the copy in TCRdb shows in-frame clones only, minus some. The sample holds around 92,000 clones, 84% seen once. The material sequenced was CD4+ or CD8+ T cells sorted from blood, taken in a trial of the OX40 agonist ivuxolimab. These receptors were collected from an adult with an advanced solid tumor such as melanoma, head and neck, liver or kidney cancer. CDR3s include the opening cysteine and the closing phenylalanine or tryptophan. D genes are given only for firm matches. Not all rows give a size; the values are once, few, many and, for expanded clones, a class.

CDR3nt	CDR3aa	len	v_gene	j_gene	abundance	d_gene
TGTGCCAGCAGCGTAACAGGGACAGCCACCGGGGAGCTGTTTTTT	CASSVTGTATGELFF	15	TRBV9	TRBJ2-2	few	TRBD1
TGTGCCAGCAGTGAAGGCCGGGGGCTCGGCAATCAGCCCCAGCATTTT	CASSEGRGLGNQPQHF	16	TRBV2	TRBJ1-5	NA	NA
TGTGCCAGCATTAAGACAGGGGGCCGTCCAGATACGCAGTATTTT	CASIKTGGRPDTQYF	15	TRBV6-5	TRBJ2-3	NA	TRBD1
TGCGCCAGCAGCTTGGGTGGGAAAGATCAGCCCCAGCATTTT	CASSLGGKDQPQHF	14	TRBV5-1	TRBJ1-5	NA	NA
TGTGCCAGCAGACCCAACCGGGACAGCTATAATTCACCCCTCCACTTT	CASRPNRDSYNSPLHF	16	TRBV2	TRBJ1-6	NA	TRBD1
TGTGCCAGCAAGCCGGGCCCCTCCAATCAGCCCCAGCATTTT	CASKPGPSNQPQHF	14	TRBV6-1	TRBJ1-5	NA	NA
TGCGCCAGCAGCCAGTCCCAGGAAATCTATGGCTACACCTTC	CASSQSQEIYGYTF	14	TRBV4-3	TRBJ1-2	NA	NA
TGCGCCAGCAGCTTGGACGCCGCGACAGGGACGCAGTACTTC	CASSLDAATGTQYF	14	TRBV5-1	TRBJ2-7	NA	TRBD1
TGTGCCAGCAGTTTAGAAAGTGGCACTGAAGCTTTCTTT	CASSLESGTEAFF	13	TRBV28	TRBJ1-1	NA	NA
TGTGCCAGCAGCAAAGAACAGGGAAAGGGGACTGAAGCTTTCTTT	CASSKEQGKGTEAFF	15	TRBV21-1	TRBJ1-1	few	NA
TGTGCCAGCTCCGGGACAGGGGAAAGCACTGAAGCTTTCTTT	CASSGTGESTEAFF	14	TRBV6-1	TRBJ1-1	NA	TRBD1
TGTGCCAGCAGTTCTCGATTCGGGGGAAACACCATATATTTT	CASSSRFGGNTIYF	14	TRBV6-5	TRBJ1-3	NA	NA
TGTGCCAGCAGCTTCTATGGGGAGACCCAGTACTTC	CASSFYGETQYF	12	TRBV11-1	TRBJ2-5	NA	NA
TGTGCCTCTCGGGTCTGGGATGGGGACACTGAAGCTTTCTTT	CASRVWDGDTEAFF	14	TRBV2	TRBJ1-1	NA	NA
TGTGCCAGCAGCTTATCGAGCTACGAGCAGTACTTC	CASSLSSYEQYF	12	TRBV11-2	TRBJ2-7	few	NA
TGTGCCAGTAGTATAGGCTCCGGGACAGGGTGGGAAAACATTCAGTACTTC	CASSIGSGTGWENIQYF	17	TRBV19	TRBJ2-4	NA	TRBD1